These T cell receptor beta chains were read from a single sample in a study of beta chain features in type 1 diabetes. Assay: immunoSEQ multiplex PCR; the TCRdb copy retains only in-frame clones and omits some. The table has roughly 350,000 clones, 8.5% to 10% seen once. Sequenced input: central memory CD4+ T cells from blood. These receptors originate from a young man with type 1 diabetes. CDR3s include the opening cysteine and the closing phenylalanine or tryptophan. D genes are given only for firm matches. Size is omitted from some rows. Given values are once, few, many or a class for expanded clones.

len: 15
j_gene: TRBJ2-7
abundance: -
d_gene: TRBD1
v_gene: TRBV10-3
CDR3aa: CASSRHGTGTYEQYF
CDR3nt: TGTGCCAGCAGCCGACACGGGACAGGGACCTACGAGCAGTACTTC

len: 15
j_gene: TRBJ2-7
abundance: many
d_gene: TRBD1
v_gene: TRBV5-4
CDR3aa: CASSWGQGPPYEQYF
CDR3nt: TGTGCCAGCAGCTGGGGACAGGGTCCCCCCTACGAGCAGTACTTC

len: 14
j_gene: TRBJ2-2
abundance: -
d_gene: TRBD1
v_gene: TRBV7-3
CDR3aa: CASSTTGDGGELFF
CDR3nt: TGTGCCAGCAGCACAACAGGGGATGGCGGGGAGCTGTTTTTT

len: 14
j_gene: TRBJ1-1
abundance: few
d_gene: -
v_gene: TRBV7-2
CDR3aa: CASSLNGRNTEAFF
CDR3nt: TGTGCCAGCAGCCTTAATGGGAGGAACACTGAAGCTTTCTTT

len: 14
j_gene: TRBJ2-7
abundance: -
d_gene: TRBD1
v_gene: TRBV5-5
CDR3aa: CASSLGQGASEQYF
CDR3nt: TGTGCCAGCAGCTTGGGGCAGGGGGCGAGCGAGCAGTACTTC

len: 12
j_gene: TRBJ2-4
abundance: -
d_gene: -
v_gene: TRBV6-5
CDR3aa: CASTTGVDIQYF
CDR3nt: TGTGCCAGCACCACTGGTGTGGACATTCAGTACTTC

len: 15
j_gene: TRBJ1-5
abundance: -
d_gene: -
v_gene: TRBV5-1
CDR3aa: CASRLDIHSNQPQHF
CDR3nt: TGCGCCAGCAGACTGGACATCCATAGCAATCAGCCCCAGCATTTT

len: 15
j_gene: TRBJ1-2
abundance: few
d_gene: -
v_gene: TRBV11-2
CDR3aa: CASSWTDTGNSGYTF
CDR3nt: TGTGCCAGCAGCTGGACCGATACCGGGAACAGTGGCTACACCTTC

len: 15
j_gene: TRBJ2-3
abundance: -
d_gene: -
v_gene: TRBV7-9
CDR3aa: CASSLDVGITDTQYF
CDR3nt: TGTGCCAGCAGCTTAGATGTGGGAATTACAGATACGCAGTATTTT

len: 16
j_gene: TRBJ2-2
abundance: -
d_gene: -
v_gene: TRBV11-2
CDR3aa: CASSLVGHGDTGELFF
CDR3nt: TGTGCCAGCAGCTTAGTGGGACATGGGGACACCGGGGAGCTGTTTTTT

len: 16
j_gene: TRBJ2-1
abundance: few
d_gene: -
v_gene: TRBV2
CDR3aa: CASSEGPSRPHNEQFF
CDR3nt: TGTGCCAGCAGTGAAGGGCCTAGCCGACCCCACAATGAGCAGTTCTTC

len: 16
j_gene: TRBJ2-5
abundance: -
d_gene: TRBD2
v_gene: TRBV5-4
CDR3aa: CASSLVSGNGWETQYF
CDR3nt: TGTGCCAGCAGCTTGGTGAGCGGGAATGGTTGGGAGACCCAGTACTTC

len: 16
j_gene: TRBJ2-2
abundance: few
d_gene: TRBD2
v_gene: TRBV19
CDR3aa: CASSTGLAGAVGELFF
CDR3nt: TGTGCCAGTAGTACCGGACTAGCGGGAGCGGTCGGGGAGCTGTTTTTT

len: 13
j_gene: TRBJ2-3
abundance: few
d_gene: -
v_gene: TRBV5-8
CDR3aa: CASKSSYGDTQYF
CDR3nt: TGTGCCAGCAAATCCTCCTACGGAGATACGCAGTATTTT

len: 13
j_gene: TRBJ2-5
abundance: -
d_gene: -
v_gene: TRBV27
CDR3aa: CASSLSQDQRQYF
CDR3nt: TGTGCCAGCAGTTTGTCCCAGGACCAAAGGCAGTACTTC

len: 14
j_gene: TRBJ2-7
abundance: few
d_gene: TRBD2
v_gene: TRBV6-1
CDR3aa: CASSEGEGSTKQYF
CDR3nt: TGTGCCAGCAGTGAAGGGGAGGGGAGTACGAAGCAGTACTTC

len: 16
j_gene: TRBJ2-7
abundance: -
d_gene: TRBD2
v_gene: TRBV4-2
CDR3aa: CASSSGGAGVNREQYF
CDR3nt: TGTGCCAGCAGTTCTGGAGGAGCGGGAGTGAACCGCGAGCAGTACTTC

len: 15
j_gene: TRBJ2-7
abundance: few
d_gene: -
v_gene: TRBV7-2
CDR3aa: CASSPPGAQAGEQYF
CDR3nt: TGTGCCAGCAGCCCGCCCGGGGCACAAGCCGGCGAGCAGTACTTC

len: 14
j_gene: TRBJ2-5
abundance: -
d_gene: TRBD2
v_gene: TRBV5-6
CDR3aa: CASSWTSERETQYF
CDR3nt: TGTGCCAGCAGCTGGACTAGCGAGAGGGAGACCCAGTACTTC

len: 11
j_gene: TRBJ2-3
abundance: -
d_gene: -
v_gene: TRBV7-9
CDR3aa: CASTNTDTQYF
CDR3nt: TGTGCCAGCACCAACACAGATACGCAGTATTTT

len: 15
j_gene: TRBJ1-2
abundance: -
d_gene: TRBD1
v_gene: TRBV2
CDR3aa: CASKSRTGLKSGYTF
CDR3nt: TGTGCCAGCAAGAGTCGGACAGGGTTAAAAAGTGGCTACACCTTC

len: 15
j_gene: TRBJ2-3
abundance: few
d_gene: -
v_gene: TRBV7-3
CDR3aa: CASSLEAGFTDTQYF
CDR3nt: TGTGCCAGCAGCTTAGAGGCTGGTTTCACAGATACGCAGTATTTT

len: 14
j_gene: TRBJ2-1
abundance: few
d_gene: -
v_gene: TRBV7-2
CDR3aa: CASSQDRWGPEQFF
CDR3nt: TGTGCCAGCAGCCAAGATCGATGGGGGCCTGAGCAGTTCTTC

len: 14
j_gene: TRBJ1-5
abundance: -
d_gene: -
v_gene: TRBV27
CDR3aa: CASSRITGQQPQHF
CDR3nt: TGTGCCAGCAGTCGAATCACCGGGCAGCAGCCCCAGCATTTT

len: 13
j_gene: TRBJ2-7
abundance: -
d_gene: -
v_gene: TRBV11-2
CDR3aa: CASSRGVTYEQYF
CDR3nt: TGTGCCAGCAGCCGGGGCGTCACCTACGAGCAGTACTTC

len: 12
j_gene: TRBJ2-7
abundance: many
d_gene: -
v_gene: TRBV28
CDR3aa: CASSLKGYEQYF
CDR3nt: TGTGCCAGCAGTTTAAAAGGCTACGAGCAGTACTTC

len: 17
j_gene: TRBJ2-1
abundance: few
d_gene: TRBD1
v_gene: TRBV5-1
CDR3aa: CASSFLLRRQGENEQFF
CDR3nt: TGCGCCAGCAGCTTTCTCCTCCGGAGACAGGGAGAAAATGAGCAGTTCTTC

len: 11
j_gene: TRBJ2-5
abundance: -
d_gene: -
v_gene: TRBV7-2
CDR3aa: CASSLQSTQYF
CDR3nt: TGTGCCAGCAGCTTACAGAGTACCCAGTACTTC

len: 14
j_gene: TRBJ2-2
abundance: many
d_gene: TRBD1
v_gene: TRBV2
CDR3aa: CASSVEQGIGELFF
CDR3nt: TGTGCCAGCAGCGTTGAACAGGGGATCGGGGAGCTGTTTTTT

len: 14
j_gene: TRBJ1-2
abundance: -
d_gene: -
v_gene: TRBV9
CDR3aa: CASSVLAESYGYTF
CDR3nt: TGTGCCAGCAGCGTTCTAGCAGAGTCCTATGGCTACACCTTC

len: 14
j_gene: TRBJ2-2
abundance: few
d_gene: TRBD1
v_gene: TRBV7-2
CDR3aa: CASRRQGNAGELFF
CDR3nt: TGTGCCAGCAGGCGACAGGGCAACGCCGGGGAGCTGTTTTTT

len: 15
j_gene: TRBJ2-3
abundance: few
d_gene: -
v_gene: TRBV7-9
CDR3aa: CASSPGLGPTDTQYF
CDR3nt: TGTGCCAGCAGCCCCGGGTTGGGACCCACAGATACGCAGTATTTT

len: 12
j_gene: TRBJ1-5
abundance: -
d_gene: -
v_gene: TRBV7-2
CDR3aa: CASSLHAQPQHF
CDR3nt: TGTGCCAGCAGCTTACACGCTCAGCCCCAGCATTTT

len: 14
j_gene: TRBJ2-5
abundance: -
d_gene: TRBD1
v_gene: TRBV15
CDR3aa: CATSRDRGQETQYF
CDR3nt: TGTGCCACCAGCCGGGACAGGGGACAAGAGACCCAGTACTTC

len: 14
j_gene: TRBJ2-7
abundance: few
d_gene: TRBD1
v_gene: TRBV19
CDR3aa: CASSIRTGSHEQYF
CDR3nt: TGTGCCAGTAGTATTCGGACAGGGTCCCACGAGCAGTACTTC

len: 13
j_gene: TRBJ2-1
abundance: few
d_gene: -
v_gene: TRBV19
CDR3aa: CASSSTGNNEQFF
CDR3nt: TGTGCCAGTAGTTCCACAGGGAACAATGAGCAGTTCTTC

len: 15
j_gene: TRBJ2-7
abundance: many
d_gene: -
v_gene: TRBV10-3
CDR3aa: CAISEGSTIDYEQYF
CDR3nt: TGTGCCATCAGTGAGGGGAGCACCATAGACTACGAGCAGTACTTC

len: 15
j_gene: TRBJ2-1
abundance: -
d_gene: -
v_gene: TRBV6-5
CDR3aa: CAIIGQGGGGGEQFF
CDR3nt: TGTGCCATCATCGGGCAGGGCGGAGGTGGGGGTGAGCAGTTCTTC

len: 14
j_gene: TRBJ1-2
abundance: -
d_gene: TRBD1
v_gene: TRBV2
CDR3aa: CASSLQGLDYGYTF
CDR3nt: TGTGCCAGCAGTCTACAGGGGTTAGACTATGGCTACACCTTC

len: 15
j_gene: TRBJ2-7
abundance: few
d_gene: TRBD2
v_gene: TRBV30
CDR3aa: CAWSKKPGEGLGQYF
CDR3nt: TGTGCCTGGAGTAAGAAACCGGGGGAGGGCCTTGGGCAGTACTTC

len: 12
j_gene: TRBJ1-1
abundance: few
d_gene: -
v_gene: TRBV6-4
CDR3aa: CASTKPGLEAFF
CDR3nt: TGTGCCAGCACCAAGCCGGGACTCGAAGCTTTCTTT

len: 16
j_gene: TRBJ2-1
abundance: -
d_gene: TRBD1
v_gene: TRBV7-7
CDR3aa: CASSLGMGQNYNEQFF
CDR3nt: TGTGCTAGCAGCTTAGGGATGGGACAGAATTACAATGAGCAGTTCTTC

len: 15
j_gene: TRBJ2-1
abundance: -
d_gene: -
v_gene: TRBV11-2
CDR3aa: CASSLVGSSYNEQFF
CDR3nt: TGTGCCAGCAGCTTAGTCGGGAGTTCCTACAATGAGCAGTTCTTC

len: 14
j_gene: TRBJ1-2
abundance: -
d_gene: -
v_gene: TRBV28
CDR3aa: CASNGGQGSYGYTF
CDR3nt: TGTGCCAGTAATGGGGGGCAGGGAAGCTATGGCTACACCTTC

len: 15
j_gene: TRBJ1-1
abundance: -
d_gene: -
v_gene: TRBV12-1
CDR3aa: CASSPLTGIHTEAFF
CDR3nt: TGTGCCAGCAGCCCTCTGACAGGAATCCACACTGAAGCTTTCTTT

len: 11
j_gene: TRBJ1-1
abundance: few
d_gene: -
v_gene: TRBV2
CDR3aa: CASSGFAEAFF
CDR3nt: TGTGCCAGCAGTGGGTTCGCTGAAGCTTTCTTT

len: 14
j_gene: TRBJ2-7
abundance: few
d_gene: -
v_gene: TRBV7-2
CDR3aa: CASSLGGSGGEQYF
CDR3nt: TGTGCCAGCAGCTTAGGCGGTTCTGGGGGCGAGCAGTACTTC

len: 17
j_gene: TRBJ2-2
abundance: few
d_gene: -
v_gene: TRBV19
CDR3aa: CASSILRRHTDTGELFF
CDR3nt: TGTGCCAGTAGTATACTCCGGCGTCATACCGACACCGGGGAGCTGTTTTTT